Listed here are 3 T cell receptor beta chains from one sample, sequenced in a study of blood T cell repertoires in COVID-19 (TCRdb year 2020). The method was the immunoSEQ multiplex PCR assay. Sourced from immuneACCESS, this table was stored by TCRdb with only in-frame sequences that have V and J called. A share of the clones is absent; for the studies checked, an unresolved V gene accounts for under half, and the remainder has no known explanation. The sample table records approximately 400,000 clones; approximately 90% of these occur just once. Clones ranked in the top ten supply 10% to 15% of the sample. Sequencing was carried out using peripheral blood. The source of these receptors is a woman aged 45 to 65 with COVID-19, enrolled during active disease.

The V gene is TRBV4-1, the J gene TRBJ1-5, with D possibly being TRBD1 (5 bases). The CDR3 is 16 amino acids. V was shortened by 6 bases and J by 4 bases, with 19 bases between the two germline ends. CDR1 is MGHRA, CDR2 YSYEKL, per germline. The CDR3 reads CASSQPYRSSNQPQHF. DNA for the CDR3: TGCGCCAGCAGTCAACCTTACAGGTCCTCAAATCAGCCCCAGCATTTT.

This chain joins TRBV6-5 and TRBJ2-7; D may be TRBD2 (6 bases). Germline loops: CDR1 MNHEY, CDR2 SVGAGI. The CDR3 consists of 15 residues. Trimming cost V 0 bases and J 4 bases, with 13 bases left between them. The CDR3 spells CASSYSYDGRYEQYF. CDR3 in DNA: TGTGCCAGCAGTTACTCGTATGACGGGAGATACGAGCAGTACTTC.

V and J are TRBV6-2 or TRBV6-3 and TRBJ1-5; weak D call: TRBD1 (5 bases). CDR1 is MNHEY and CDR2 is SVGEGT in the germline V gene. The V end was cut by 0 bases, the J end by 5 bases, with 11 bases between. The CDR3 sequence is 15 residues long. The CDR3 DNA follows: TGTGCCAGCAGTTACTCTGTAACAGGTCATCAGCCCCAGCATTTT. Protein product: CASSYSVTGHQPQHF.